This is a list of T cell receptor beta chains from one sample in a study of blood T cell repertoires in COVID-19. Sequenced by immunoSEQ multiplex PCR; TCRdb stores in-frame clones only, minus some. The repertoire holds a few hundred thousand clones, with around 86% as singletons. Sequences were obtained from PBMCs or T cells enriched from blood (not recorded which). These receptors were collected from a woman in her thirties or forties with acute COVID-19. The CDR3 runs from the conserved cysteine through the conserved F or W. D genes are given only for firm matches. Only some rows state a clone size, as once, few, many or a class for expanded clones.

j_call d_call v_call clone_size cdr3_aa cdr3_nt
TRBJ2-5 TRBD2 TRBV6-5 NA CASRPGLAQETQYF TGTGCCAGCAGGCCGGGACTAGCGCAAGAGACCCAGTACTTC
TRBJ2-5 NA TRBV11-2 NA CASSLDRWSETQYF TGTGCCAGCAGCTTAGATCGTTGGAGTGAGACCCAGTACTTC
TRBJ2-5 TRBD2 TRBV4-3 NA CASSPLISGRHETQYF TGCGCCAGCAGCCCCCTGATTAGCGGGAGGCATGAGACCCAGTACTTC
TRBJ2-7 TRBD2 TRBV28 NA CASSWTSGRLGEQYF TGTGCCAGCAGTTGGACTAGCGGGAGGTTGGGAGAGCAGTACTTC
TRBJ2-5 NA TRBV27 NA CASSPDPVQTQYF TGTGCCAGCAGCCCAGATCCAGTACAGACCCAGTACTTC
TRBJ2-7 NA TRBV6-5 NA CASRDESGTYYEQYF TGTGCCAGCAGGGACGAATCCGGGACTTACTACGAGCAGTACTTC
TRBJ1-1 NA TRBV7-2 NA CASSFYRMNTEAFF TGTGCCAGCAGCTTTTATAGAATGAACACTGAAGCTTTCTTT
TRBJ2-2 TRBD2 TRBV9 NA CASSGTSGANTGELFF TGTGCCAGCAGCGGGACTAGCGGGGCGAACACCGGGGAGCTGTTTTTT
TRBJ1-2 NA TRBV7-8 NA CASSPGGVSGGYTF TGTGCCAGCAGCCCCGGCGGGGTTTCCGGAGGCTACACCTTC
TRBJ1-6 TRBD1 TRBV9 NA CASSVSQGGSPLHF TGTGCCAGCAGCGTATCACAGGGGGGATCACCCCTCCACTTT
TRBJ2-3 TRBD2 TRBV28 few CASSSGRASQWKRTDTQYF TGTGCCAGCAGCAGCGGGAGGGCCTCACAGTGGAAACGCACAGATACGCAGTATTTT
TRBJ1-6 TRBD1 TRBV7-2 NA CASSSQGTGNSPLHF TGTGCCAGCAGCTCCCAAGGGACAGGGAATTCACCCCTCCACTTT
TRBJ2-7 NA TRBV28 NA CASSLSGRGWNEQYF TGTGCCAGCAGTTTATCGGGCAGGGGTTGGAACGAGCAGTACTTC
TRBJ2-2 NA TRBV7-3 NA CASSLQTYTGELFF TGTGCCAGCAGCCTCCAAACATACACCGGGGAGCTGTTTTTT
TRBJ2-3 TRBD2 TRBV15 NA CATSREDKAGGSTDTQYF TGTGCCACCAGCAGAGAGGACAAAGCGGGAGGAAGCACAGATACGCAGTATTTT
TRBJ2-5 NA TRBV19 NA CASSIQGSGTQYF TGTGCCAGTAGTATACAAGGATCGGGGACCCAGTACTTC
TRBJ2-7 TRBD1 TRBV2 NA CASSTGQGGTYEQYF TGTGCCAGCAGTACAGGACAGGGTGGAACCTACGAGCAGTACTTC
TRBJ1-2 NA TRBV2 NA CASTGGVGYTF TGTGCCAGCACTGGGGGGGTTGGCTACACCTTC
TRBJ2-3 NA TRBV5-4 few CASVDYRSTDTQYF TGTGCCAGCGTCGACTACCGTAGCACAGATACGCAGTATTTT
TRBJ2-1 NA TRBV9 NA CASSSRIRNEQFF TGTGCCAGCAGTTCTAGGATTCGGAATGAGCAGTTCTTC
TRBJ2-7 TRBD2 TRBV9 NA CASSAGTSHEQYF TGTGCCAGCAGCGCCGGGACTAGCCACGAGCAGTACTTC
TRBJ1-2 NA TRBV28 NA CASRSTSSYTF TGTGCCAGCAGATCCACCTCTAGCTACACCTTC
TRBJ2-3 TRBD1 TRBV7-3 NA CASSLNGVTGGAQYF TGTGCCAGCAGCTTAAACGGGGTGACAGGGGGTGCGCAGTATTTT
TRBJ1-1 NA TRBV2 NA CASSGQGGTEAFF TGTGCCAGCAGTGGGCAGGGCGGCACTGAAGCTTTCTTT
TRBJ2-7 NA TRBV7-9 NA CASSLTPKTYEQYF TGTGCCAGCAGCTTAACACCGAAAACCTACGAGCAGTACTTC